Below, 25 T cell receptor beta chains from the same sample are listed, as sequenced in a study of control samples from healthy donors and cancer patients. Repertoires were generated with immunoSEQ multiplex PCR, while TCRdb's copy carries only in-frame clones and drops some. The sample holds approximately 100,000 clones, around nine tenths seen once. Material: blood. The origin of the receptors is a human donor in good health. The donor label of this sample is uncertain.

This clone was observed once. The J gene is TRBJ2-7, the V gene TRBV6-5; 11 positions match TRBD1. This CDR3 has 14 residues. Germline CDR1 is MNHEY and CDR2 is SVGAGI. The V gene end was trimmed by 5 bases and the J gene end by 5 bases; junction bases not matched to a gene: 5. The CDR3 reads CASSQGQGVHEQYV. Here the CDR3 DNA reads TGTGCCAGCAGTCAGGGACAGGGGGTCCACGAGCAGTACGTC.

V is TRBV5-8 and J is TRBJ1-2, with D possibly matching TRBD1 (5 bases). V gave up 0 bases and J gave up 4 bases, with 7 bases separating them. In germline, CDR1 is SGHTS, CDR2 YDEGEE. The CDR3 runs to 13 residues. The DNA of the CDR3 is TGTGCCAGCAGCTTGGGGGGCGTCTATGGCTACACCTTC. This translates into CASSLGGVYGYTF.

Regarding this clone: Other DNA sequences within the sample encode an identical CDR3. V gene TRBV2 combines with J gene TRBJ1-1; possible D gene TRBD1, 5 bases. V was trimmed by 6 bases and J by 1 base, leaving 9 bases between them. This CDR3 spans 13 amino acids. Germline CDR1 reads SNHLY; CDR2 reads FYNNEI. CDR3 region: CASSLGENTEAFF. The CDR3 DNA sequence: TGTGCCAGCAGCCTAGGGGAGAACACTGAAGCTTTCTTT.

The chain is built from TRBV15 and TRBJ2-1, with D unclear. CDR3 length: 18 residues. Germline V gene data show CDR1 as LNHNV and CDR2 as YYDKDF (reference sequence). V shed 1 base and J shed 3 bases, with 19 bases lying between them. Written as DNA, the CDR3 is TGTGCCACCAGCAGAGGCCCCCTGGTGGCGTCTGGCTACAATGAGCAGTTCTTC. Protein product: CATSRGPLVASGYNEQFF.

This chain uses TRBV18 with TRBJ2-5; 7 bases fit TRBD1. The germline V gene has CDR1 KGHSH and CDR2 LQKENI. This CDR3 contains 13 residues. The junction had 3 bases not matched to a gene; V was cut back by 6 bases and J by 2 bases. For the CDR3, the DNA is TGTGCCAGCTCGGGGGACAGACAAGAGACCCAGTACTTC. Translating it yields CASSGDRQETQYF.

The rearrangement uses TRBV4-1 and TRBJ1-1; D gene uncertain. V was cut by 0 bases and J by 10 bases, with 9 bases left in between. Germline CDR1 MGHRA, CDR2 YSYEKL. The CDR3 contains 12 residues. This CDR3 is CASSQDLTAAFF. For the CDR3, the DNA is TGCGCCAGCAGCCAAGATCTCACCGCAGCTTTCTTT.

CDR3 DNA sequence: TGTGCCAGCAGTGAATCCGGGACCCGCAAGGATGAAGCTTTCTTT. As protein: CASSESGTRKDEAFF. The chain joins TRBV25-1 to TRBJ1-1; D perhaps matches TRBD1 (5 bases). V was trimmed by 1 base and J by 7 bases, leaving 16 bases between them. Looked up from germline, CDR1 is MGHDK and CDR2 is SYGVNS. This CDR3 region has 15 residues.

The CDR3 loop reads CATSEGNNEQFF. DNA of the CDR3: TGTGCCACCAGTGAGGGGAACAATGAGCAGTTCTTC. The chain recombines TRBV24-1 with TRBJ2-1; no firm D call. The CDR3 consists of 12 residues. V dropped 4 bases and J dropped 5 bases, with 5 bases sitting between them. Per germline, CDR1 KGHDR and CDR2 SFDVKD.

This rearrangement joins TRBV18 to TRBJ1-4; maybe TRBD1 (5 bases). Between the trimmed V and J ends, which lost 3 bases and 0 bases, there was a span of 14 bases. Germline CDR1 reads KGHSH; CDR2 reads LQKENI. The CDR3 covers 17 residues. The CDR3 DNA sequence: TGTGCCAGCTCACCCATCGGGGGTATTGCAACTAATGAAAAACTGTTTTTT. It encodes CASSPIGGIATNEKLFF.

The CDR3 DNA follows: TGTGCCAGCAGTCCGTCGACAGGGAGAGTTACTGAAGCTTTCTTT. Amino acid sequence: CASSPSTGRVTEAFF. This chain joins TRBV27 and TRBJ1-1, with 7 bases fitting TRBD1. Germline assignment: CDR1 MNHEY and CDR2 SMNVEV (reference sequence). The CDR3 contains 15 residues. V gave up 5 bases and J gave up 5 bases; unmatched junction bases: 11.

In DNA, the CDR3 is TGTGCCAGTAGCTCCCCGAGGAACACTGAAGCTTTCTTT. This encodes CASSSPRNTEAFF. The J gene is TRBJ1-1, the V gene TRBV19, with D unresolved. Germline-derived CDR1 and CDR2 are LNHDA and SQIVND (reference sequence). The CDR3 runs to 13 residues. The ends were cut back, 6 bases at V and 1 base at J, with 9 bases in the middle. Together with reference TRBV19 and TRBJ1-1, the CDR3 gives the full variable domain: DGGITQSPKYLFRKEGQNVTLSCEQNLNHDAMYWYRQDPGQGLRLIYYSQIVNDFQKGDIAEGYSVSREKKESFPLTVTSAQKNPTAFYLCASSSPRNTEAFFGQGTRLTVV.

This clone was counted a single time. CDR3 protein: CSVFSGQGPRGYTF. The CDR3 DNA reads as TGCAGCGTTTTCTCGGGACAGGGCCCTCGAGGTTACACCTTC. The chain uses TRBV29-1 and TRBJ1-2, with TRBD1 matching 9 bases. This CDR3 has 14 residues. V lost 5 bases, J lost 11 bases, and 15 bases stayed unmatched. The germline V gene has CDR1 SQVTM and CDR2 ANQGSEA.

The rearrangement uses TRBV12-3 or TRBV12-4 and TRBJ2-3; no firm D call. This CDR3 has 12 residues. The V and J ends lost 7 bases and 7 bases respectively, with 12 bases between them. The CDR3 coding sequence is TGTGCCAGCACTAAGAATGGCTATACGCAGTATTTT. Translated: CASTKNGYTQYF.

The gene calls are TRBV3-1 (or the pseudogene TRBV3-2) and TRBJ2-2; D is possibly TRBD2 (7 bases). The CDR3 covers 15 residues. Germline CDR1 LGHDT, CDR2 YNNKEL (reference sequence). V was shortened by 1 base and J by 7 bases, with 13 bases between the two germline ends. For the CDR3, the DNA is TGTGCCAGCAGCCAAGGGGGGGGCCGAGTCGGGGAGCTGTTTTTT. It specifies CASSQGGGRVGELFF.

The chain is built from TRBV27 and TRBJ1-1, with 9 bases aligning to TRBD1. CDR1 MNHEY and CDR2 SMNVEV come from the germline V gene (reference sequence). The CDR3 sequence is 15 residues long. Trimming at V came to 10 bases and at J to 5 bases, leaving 14 bases not matched to a gene. The CDR3 bases are TGTGCCAACCCTTACAGGGGGCGCGAGGGGACTGAAGCTTTCTTT. Encoded protein: CANPYRGREGTEAFF.

The chain carries TRBV11-2 and TRBJ2-7, with D perhaps given as TRBD1 or TRBD2 (5 bases each). This CDR3 contains 16 residues. V lost 6 bases and J lost 2, with 20 bases in between. CDR1 and CDR2 (germline): SGHAT, FQNNGV. CDR3 loop: CASRIIRGEGPYEQYF. As DNA, the CDR3 is TGTGCCAGCAGGATCATAAGAGGAGAGGGGCCCTACGAGCAGTACTTC.

This sequence joins TRBV7-8 and TRBJ1-5; D is unclear. The CDR3 consists of 15 residues. Germline CDR1 reads SGHVS; CDR2 reads FQNEAQ. V was shortened by 3 bases and J by 0 bases, with 9 bases between the two germline ends. The CDR3 protein is CASSFEQLSNQPQHF. The CDR3 nucleotides read TGTGCCAGCAGCTTCGAGCAACTTAGCAATCAGCCCCAGCATTTT.

This chain links TRBV4-2 with TRBJ1-3, with D maybe TRBD1 (5 bases). The CDR3 runs 16 residues. Germline CDR1 reads LGHNA; CDR2 reads YNFKEQ. Trimming took 2 bases from V and 4 from J, leaving 15 bases between them. The CDR3: CASSQRFGGAGNTIYF. CDR3 bases: TGTGCCAGCAGCCAAAGGTTCGGGGGAGCCGGAAACACCATATATTTT.

In this sample, this clone turned up once. The gene calls are TRBV9 and TRBJ2-5, with D hard to call. The V gene lost 0 bases and the J gene lost 3 bases, with 6 bases spanning the gap. The germline CDR1 and CDR2 sequences are SGDLS and YYNGEE. The length of the CDR3 is 13 residues. CDR3 DNA sequence: TGTGCCAGCAGCGTAGTAGGAAAAGAGACCCAGTACTTC. Residues: CASSVVGKETQYF.

This clone was recorded at least ten times. This sequence joins TRBV2 and TRBJ1-3; 7 positions agree with TRBD1. This CDR3 region has 17 residues. Trimming removed 6 bases from V and 2 bases from J; junction bases left unmatched: 13. CDR1 and CDR2 from the germline V gene are SNHLY and FYNNEI. The CDR3 loop is CASRSQGSWGAGNTIYF. The CDR3 DNA follows: TGTGCCAGCAGATCACAGGGGTCCTGGGGGGCTGGAAACACCATATATTTT.

This rearrangement joins TRBV10-1 to TRBJ2-7, with 8 bases aligning to TRBD1. J lost 3 bases, V lost 5 bases, and 3 bases had no gene match. The CDR3 runs to 13 residues. Germline CDR1 and CDR2: WNHNN and SYGVQD (reference sequence). This chain's CDR3 is CASSLGQGYEQYF. Here the CDR3 DNA reads TGCGCCAGCAGTCTTGGACAGGGCTACGAGCAGTACTTC.

The rearrangement joins TRBV10-1 to TRBJ2-6; perhaps TRBD2 as D (5 bases). There are 15 residues in the CDR3. Germline V lookup: CDR1 WNHNN, CDR2 SYGVQD (reference sequence). The V end lost 5 bases, the J end lost 0 bases, and 8 bases lay between the germline ends. The CDR3 DNA follows: TGCGCCAGCAGTACGGGAAACTCTGGGGCCAACGTCCTGACTTTC. This sequence encodes CASSTGNSGANVLTF.

The gene calls are TRBV3-1 (or the pseudogene TRBV3-2) and TRBJ2-3; 9 bases match TRBD2. The germline V gene encodes CDR1 LGHDT and CDR2 YNNKEL (reference sequence). V was clipped by 6 bases and J by 0 bases; unmatched bases: 10. CDR3 length: 17 residues. CDR3 region: CASSPSGGPLSTDTQYF. In DNA form, the CDR3 reads TGTGCCAGCAGTCCCAGCGGGGGGCCACTTAGCACAGATACGCAGTATTTT.

The chain employs TRBV3-1 (or the pseudogene TRBV3-2) and TRBJ1-2; possibly TRBD1 for D (6 bases). V lost 4 bases and J 6 bases, leaving 6 bases between the germline ends. CDR1 and CDR2 from the germline V gene are LGHDT and YNNKEL (reference sequence). The CDR3 consists of 11 residues. The CDR3 region is CASSRTDGYTF. The DNA for the CDR3 is TGTGCCAGCAGCCGGACAGATGGCTACACCTTC.

The chain joins TRBV6-1 to TRBJ2-7; 8 positions agree with TRBD2. In germline, CDR1 is MNHNS, CDR2 SASEGT. V trimming: 0 bases; J trimming: 0 bases; junction bases outside the gene matches: 1. CDR3 length: 15 amino acids. CDR3 nucleotide sequence: TGTGCCAGCAGTGAAGCAGCGGGGGCCTCCTACGAGCAGTACTTC. Residues: CASSEAAGASYEQYF.